Reported below is one T cell receptor beta chain. Its specificity is not known. In the PCR, 60 Vbeta and 13 Jbeta primers were used. The repertoire was sequenced with immunoSEQ multiplex PCR; TCRdb's copy has only in-frame clones and lacks some. The sample consists of approximately 90,000 clones, about 74% of them appearing once. Germline trimming cut 5 bases from V and 8 bases from J; bases unmatched to any gene: 7. Germline V lookup: CDR1 SGHAT, CDR2 FQNNGV. The CDR3 loop spans 15 amino acids. The data were obtained in a study of cytomegalovirus exposure and HLA in healthy donors. The study's findings and limits: For most TCR beta V segments, an earlier analysis put the productive rate at about 90% or about 30% of the time. Most CMV-associated TCR beta chains appeared HLA-restricted in a later analysis.

The TCR was taken from a woman aged 45-60 years in good health and CMV-seropositive. Sample: PBMCs. This rearrangement joins TRBV11-2 to TRBJ2-1; 12 bases line up with TRBD2. The CDR3 DNA reads as TGTGCCAGCAGCCTAGCGGGAGGGATGATCGATGAGCAGTTCTTC. As protein: CASSLAGGMIDEQFF.